These 4 T cell receptor beta chains were sequenced from one sample in a study of T cells after yellow fever vaccination. One entry per CDR3 protein results from TCRdb running MiXCR on the 5' RACE reads. The sample carries roughly 85,000 distinct CDR3 sequences, less than 15% recorded once. The starting material was CD8+ T cells not binding an NS4B(214-222) dextramer, sorted from PBMCs, obtained about 20 days after the first yellow fever vaccination. The receptors originated from a man between 18 and 35 years old who received the YFV17D yellow fever vaccine.

There are a few counts of this clonotype. The chain recombines TRBV28 with TRBJ2-2; 9 bases map to TRBD1. The CDR3 loop spans 22 amino acids. Per the germline V gene, CDR1 is MDHEN and CDR2 is SYDVKM. V shed 1 base and J 0 bases; nucleotides not matched to a gene: 18. For the CDR3, the DNA is TGTGCCAGCAGTTTATTGGGCGGGGACAGGGCCATCTTAAGCGCGAACACCGGGGAGCTGTTTTTT. It specifies CASSLLGGDRAILSANTGELFF.

The chain uses TRBV28 and TRBJ2-2; 7 bases line up with TRBD1. The CDR3 runs to 13 residues. Losses at the gene ends were 7 bases for V and 6 bases for J; bases not matched to a gene: 5. Germline V gives CDR1 MDHEN, CDR2 SYDVKM. The CDR3 coding sequence is TGTGCCAGCAAACTCCAGGGGGCCGGGGAGCTGTTTTTT. Its translation: CASKLQGAGELFF.

The chain is built from TRBV27 and TRBJ1-5; 7 nucleotides agree with TRBD1. The germline CDR1 and CDR2 sequences are MNHEY and SMNVEV (reference sequence). CDR3 length: 13 amino acids. Unmatched junction bases numbered 2, after V lost 5 bases and J lost 4 bases. The CDR3 loop reads CASSPGQNQPQHF. The DNA for the CDR3 is TGTGCCAGCAGTCCGGGACAGAATCAGCCCCAGCATTTT.

This chain joins TRBV19 and TRBJ2-7; the D gene is possibly TRBD2 (6 bases). The CDR3 sequence is 14 residues long. The V and J ends lost 1 base and 1 base respectively, with 8 bases between them. Germline CDR1 is LNHDA and CDR2 is SQIVND (reference sequence). The CDR3 region has the DNA TGTGCCAGTAGTATAGGGCGGGGATCCTACGAGCAGTACTTC. It specifies CASSIGRGSYEQYF.